This TCR beta chain was identified during a study of memory CD4+ T cells and cytomegalovirus serostatus. Assay used: immunoSEQ multiplex PCR; TCRdb lists only in-frame clones, some missing. This sample has 70,000 to 90,000 clones; under 80% occur once, and the top ten carry around 2.6%. This CDR3 region has 15 residues. Trimming cost V 6 bases and J 2 bases, with 17 bases left between them. Looked up from germline, CDR1 is SGHKS and CDR2 is YYEKEE (reference sequence). Single viable CD3+CD4+CD8-CD45RO+ cells were sorted as the memory CD4+ T cells. By share, this clone counts as medium-sized. The chain links TRBV5-5 to TRBJ1-2, with D possibly being TRBD1 (5 bases). The receptor was derived from an adult in good health and CMV-seropositive. The sequencing input was memory CD4+ T cells from blood. This chain's CDR3 is CASIPSPGRNYGYTF. As DNA, the CDR3 is TGTGCCAGCATCCCCAGCCCAGGGAGAAACTATGGCTACACCTTC.